The clone carrying this T cell receptor (beta chain) was seen only once. This entry is derived from a study of type 1 and type 2 diabetes patients. PCR was run on genomic DNA. Amplification of the beta chain CDR3 used 30 forward and 13 reverse multiplex primers. TCRdb itself ran the multiplex PCR reads through MiXCR, one entry per CDR3 protein. The table records about 250,000 distinct CDR3 sequences, 47% of them present only once. Trimming pared 3 bases from V and 8 bases from J, leaving 8 bases between. The CDR3 contains 13 residues. Germline-derived CDR1 and CDR2 are LNHDA and SQIVND (reference sequence).

The sample comprised peripheral blood mononuclear cells (PBMCs). The V and J genes are TRBV19 and TRBJ1-6, with D uncertain. This sequence originates from a young man with type 2 diabetes. CDR3 sequence reads: CASSMMRDSPLHF. CDR3 DNA sequence: TGTGCCAGTAGTATGATGAGGGATTCACCCCTCCACTTT.